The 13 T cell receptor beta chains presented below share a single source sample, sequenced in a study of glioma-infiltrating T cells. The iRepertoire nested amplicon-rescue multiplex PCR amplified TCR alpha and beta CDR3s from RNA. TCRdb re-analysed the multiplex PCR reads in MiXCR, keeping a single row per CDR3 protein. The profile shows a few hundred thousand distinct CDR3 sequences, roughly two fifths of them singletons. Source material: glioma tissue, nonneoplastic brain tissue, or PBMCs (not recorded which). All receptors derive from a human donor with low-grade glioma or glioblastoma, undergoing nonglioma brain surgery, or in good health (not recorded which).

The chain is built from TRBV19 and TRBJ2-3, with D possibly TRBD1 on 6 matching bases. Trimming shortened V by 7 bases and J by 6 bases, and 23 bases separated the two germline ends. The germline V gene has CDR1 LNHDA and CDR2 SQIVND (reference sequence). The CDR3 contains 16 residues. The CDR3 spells CASTHSAAGAVDTQYF. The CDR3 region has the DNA TGTGCCAGTACCCATTCGGCGGCAGGGGCAGTGGATACGCAGTATTTT.

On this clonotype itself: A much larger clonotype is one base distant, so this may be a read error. The CDR3 DNA reads as TGTGCCAGCAGCTTAGCCTATAAGGTGACAGATACGCAGTATTTT. This translates into CASSLAYKVTDTQYF. The chain joins TRBV7-2 to TRBJ2-3; D ambiguous. From germline, CDR1 is SGHTA and CDR2 FQGNSA. The CDR3 contains 15 residues. V shed 0 bases and J shed 3 bases, with 10 bases lying between them.

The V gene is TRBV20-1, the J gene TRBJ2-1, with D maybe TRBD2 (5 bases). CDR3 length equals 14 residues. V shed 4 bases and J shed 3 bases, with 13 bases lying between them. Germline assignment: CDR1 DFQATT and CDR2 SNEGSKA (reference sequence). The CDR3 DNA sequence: TGCAGTGCTAAGGCTAGCCAGAGCTACAATGAGCAGTTCTTC. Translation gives CSAKASQSYNEQFF.

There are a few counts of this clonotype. DNA of the CDR3: TGTGCCAGCAGTATCGGGACAGGGCCCAATCAGCCCCAGCATTTT. It translates to CASSIGTGPNQPQHF. This chain joins TRBV6-1 and TRBJ1-5; TRBD1 matches 9 bases. The CDR3 is made up of 15 amino acids. V gave up 5 bases and J gave up 3 bases; unmatched junction bases: 5. Germline V lookup: CDR1 MNHNS, CDR2 SASEGT.

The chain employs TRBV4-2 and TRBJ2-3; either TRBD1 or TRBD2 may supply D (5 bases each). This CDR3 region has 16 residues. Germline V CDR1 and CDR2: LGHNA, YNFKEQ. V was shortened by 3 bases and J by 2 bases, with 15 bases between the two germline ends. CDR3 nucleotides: TGTGCCAGCAGCCAGAGACTATCGGGGCTCACAGATACGCAGTATTTT. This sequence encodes CASSQRLSGLTDTQYF.

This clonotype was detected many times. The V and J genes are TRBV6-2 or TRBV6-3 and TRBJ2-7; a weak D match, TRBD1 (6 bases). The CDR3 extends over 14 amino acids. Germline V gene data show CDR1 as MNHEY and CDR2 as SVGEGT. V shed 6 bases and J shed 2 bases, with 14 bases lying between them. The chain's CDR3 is CASSPSWGPYEQYF. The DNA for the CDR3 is TGTGCCAGCAGCCCCTCTTGGGGGCCCTACGAGCAGTACTTC.

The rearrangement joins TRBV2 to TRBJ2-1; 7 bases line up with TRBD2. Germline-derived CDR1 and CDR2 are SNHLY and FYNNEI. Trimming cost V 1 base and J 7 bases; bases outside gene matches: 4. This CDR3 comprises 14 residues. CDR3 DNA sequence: TGTGCCAGCAGTGAAGGGTCTAGCGGAAATGAGCAGTTCTTC. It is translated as CASSEGSSGNEQFF. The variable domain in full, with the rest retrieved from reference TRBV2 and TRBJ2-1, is EPEVTQTPSHQVTQMGQEVILRCVPISNHLYFYWYRQILGQKVEFLVSFYNNEISEKSEIFDDQFSVERPDGSNFTLKIRSTKLEDSAMYFCASSEGSSGNEQFFGPGTRLTVL.

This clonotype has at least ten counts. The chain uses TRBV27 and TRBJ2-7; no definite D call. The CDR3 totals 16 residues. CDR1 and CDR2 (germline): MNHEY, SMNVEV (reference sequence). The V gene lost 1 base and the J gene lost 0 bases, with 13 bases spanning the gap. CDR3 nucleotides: TGTGCCAGCAGTTTATTACGTGGTGGAAGCTCCTACGAGCAGTACTTC. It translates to CASSLLRGGSSYEQYF.

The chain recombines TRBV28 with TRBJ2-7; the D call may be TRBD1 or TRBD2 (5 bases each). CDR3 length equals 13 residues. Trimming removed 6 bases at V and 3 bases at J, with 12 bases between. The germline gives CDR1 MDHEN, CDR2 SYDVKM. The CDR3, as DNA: TGTGCCAGCAGCGGGGATGGGGGCTACGAGCAGTACTTC. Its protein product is CASSGDGGYEQYF.

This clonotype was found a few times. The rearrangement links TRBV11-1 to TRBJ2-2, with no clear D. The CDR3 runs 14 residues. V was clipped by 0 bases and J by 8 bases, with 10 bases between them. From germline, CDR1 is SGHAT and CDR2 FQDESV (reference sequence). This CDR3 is CASSLAASIGELFF. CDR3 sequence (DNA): TGTGCCAGCAGCTTAGCGGCTTCAATAGGGGAGCTGTTTTTT.

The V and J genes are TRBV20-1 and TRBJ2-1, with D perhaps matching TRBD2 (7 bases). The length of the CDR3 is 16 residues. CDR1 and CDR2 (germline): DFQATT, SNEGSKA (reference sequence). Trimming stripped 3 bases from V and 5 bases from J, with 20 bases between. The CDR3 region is CSARGGLHAFNNEQFF. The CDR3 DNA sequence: TGCAGTGCTAGGGGGGGGCTACACGCATTCAACAATGAGCAGTTCTTC.

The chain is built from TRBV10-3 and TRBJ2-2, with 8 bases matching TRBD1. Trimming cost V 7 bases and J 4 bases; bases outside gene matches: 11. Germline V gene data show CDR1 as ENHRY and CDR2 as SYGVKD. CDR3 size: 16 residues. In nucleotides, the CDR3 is TGTGCCATCACCGAAGGACAGGGTGTTAGCACCGGGGAGCTGTTTTTT. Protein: CAITEGQGVSTGELFF.

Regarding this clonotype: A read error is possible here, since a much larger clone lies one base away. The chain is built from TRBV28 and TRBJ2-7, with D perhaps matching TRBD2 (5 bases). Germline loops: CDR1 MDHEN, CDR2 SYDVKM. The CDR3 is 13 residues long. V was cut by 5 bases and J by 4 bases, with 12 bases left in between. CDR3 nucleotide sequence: TGTGCCAGCAGTCCAGAGGGCGGGTACGAGCAGTACTTC. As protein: CASSPEGGYEQYF.